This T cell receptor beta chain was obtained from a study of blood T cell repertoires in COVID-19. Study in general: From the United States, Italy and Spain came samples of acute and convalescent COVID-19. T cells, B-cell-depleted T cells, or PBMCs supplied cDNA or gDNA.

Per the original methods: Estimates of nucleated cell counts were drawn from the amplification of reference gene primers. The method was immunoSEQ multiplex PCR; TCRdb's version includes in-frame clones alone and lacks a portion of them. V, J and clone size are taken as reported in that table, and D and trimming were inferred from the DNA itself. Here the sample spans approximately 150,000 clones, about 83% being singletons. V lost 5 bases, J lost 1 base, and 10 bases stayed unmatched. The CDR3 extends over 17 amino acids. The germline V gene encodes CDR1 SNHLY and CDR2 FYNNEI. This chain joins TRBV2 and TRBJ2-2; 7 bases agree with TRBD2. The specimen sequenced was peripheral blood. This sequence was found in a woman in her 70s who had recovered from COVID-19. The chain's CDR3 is CASSRTGPGGNTGELFF. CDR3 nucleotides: TGTGCCAGCAGTCGAACCGGACCGGGGGGGAACACCGGGGAGCTGTTTTTT.